The present T cell receptor (beta chain) was sequenced within a study of cytomegalovirus exposure and HLA in healthy donors. Primers included in the PCR were 60 Vbeta and 13 Jbeta primers. The table came from immunoSEQ multiplex PCR; TCRdb's copy has only in-frame clones and leaves some out. The sample has about 190,000 clones, about four fifths seen once. The count of this clone is one. No antigen is known for it. There are 13 residues in the CDR3. The V end lost 5 bases, the J end lost 4 bases, and 12 bases lay between the germline ends. The germline V gene encodes CDR1 MNHEY and CDR2 SMNVEV (reference sequence). Study-wide findings and caveats: Listed as cytomegalovirus-associated were 150 to 200 TCR beta chains. Excluded: some indistinguishable V segments such as TRBV6-2 and TRBV6-3. In a later analysis, specific HLA alleles were associated with under 20,000 TCR beta sequences at a 0.05 false discovery rate. Both high specificity and high sensitivity reportedly marked the classifier's diagnosis of cytomegalovirus status.

This receptor was obtained from a young man in good health and CMV-seropositive. Input material: PBMCs. The chain links TRBV27 to TRBJ2-7; perhaps TRBD1 as D (7 bases). The CDR3 bases are TGTGCCAGCAGTCGACAGGGAGGATACGAGCAGTACTTC. It is translated as CASSRQGGYEQYF.